These T cell receptor beta chains were read from a single sample in a study of shared clonotypes between healthy human individuals. TCRdb's copy holds only in-frame clones and misses some; the assay was immunoSEQ multiplex PCR. The data contain hundreds of thousands of clones, approximately 79% of them singletons. The sample was memory CD4+ T cells sorted from blood. These receptors originate from a woman in her thirties in good health. Both conserved end residues are part of each CDR3. The order of the fields is CDR3 length, D gene, clone size, J gene, V gene, CDR3 DNA, CDR3 protein. The D gene is left open where the match is weak. Not every row has a clone size; where given, it reads once, few, many or a size class.

>20|TRBD2|few|TRBJ2-3|TRBV12-5
TGTGCTAGTGGTTTTGCGATAGGGACTAGCGGGAGGGCCTCCCCAGATACGCAGTATTTT
CASGFAIGTSGRASPDTQYF
>16|TRBD1|NA|TRBJ1-5|TRBV27
TGTGCCAGCAGTGCCCGGACAGGCCGGGGCAATCAGCCCCAGCATTTT
CASSARTGRGNQPQHF
>14|NA|NA|TRBJ2-7|TRBV6-5
TGTGCCAGCAGTCCCCGGTCGCCTTTAGGCGAGCAGTACTTC
CASSPRSPLGEQYF
>13|NA|few|TRBJ2-1|TRBV5-6
TGTGCCAGCAGCCCACGGGCCCACAATGAGCAGTTCTTC
CASSPRAHNEQFF
>18|TRBD2|NA|TRBJ2-3|TRBV5-1
TGCGCCAGCAGCTTGGTACCCTCTACTAGCGGGAGTTACGTTACGCAGTATTTT
CASSLVPSTSGSYVTQYF
>16|TRBD1|once|TRBJ2-7|TRBV5-1
TGCGCCAGCAGCCCGAATGACAGGGGGCGCCCCTACGAGCAGTACTTC
CASSPNDRGRPYEQYF
>15|NA|NA|TRBJ1-4|TRBV19
TGTGCCACCCGCGGGGGATTCACAACTAATGAAAAACTGTTTTTT
CATRGGFTTNEKLFF
>13|NA|once|TRBJ2-2|TRBV2
TGTGCCAGCAGTGAAAGAGCCACCGGGGAGCTGTTTTTT
CASSERATGELFF
>13|NA|NA|TRBJ1-4|TRBV6-1
TGTGCCAGCCGAATCGTCTTAGATGAAAAACTGTTTTTT
CASRIVLDEKLFF
>14|NA|NA|TRBJ1-3|TRBV19
TGTGCCAGTAAGGGGGGAGAAGCTGGAAACACCATATATTTT
CASKGGEAGNTIYF
>15|NA|NA|TRBJ2-6|TRBV6-6
TGTGCCAGCAGTTTCGGCGGCTCTGGGGCCAACGTCCTGACTTTC
CASSFGGSGANVLTF
>13|NA|NA|TRBJ2-7|TRBV5-6
TGTGCCAGCAGCTCGGCGAGGTCTTACGAGCAGTACTTC
CASSSARSYEQYF
>12|NA|NA|TRBJ2-2|TRBV11-2
TGTGCCAGCCTCAGGGGGGCAGGGGAGCTGTTTTTT
CASLRGAGELFF
>18|TRBD1|many|TRBJ1-1|TRBV5-1
TGCGCCAGCAGCTTGTTTGGTAGTGGGGAGACGGGACAGCTTGAAGCTTTCTTT
CASSLFGSGETGQLEAFF
>17|NA|NA|TRBJ1-3|TRBV5-1
TGCGCCAGCAGCTTGGCCCAACCAGGTGGCTCTGGAAACACCATATATTTT
CASSLAQPGGSGNTIYF
>15|NA|few|TRBJ1-1|TRBV6-5
TGTGCCAGCAGGGCTGCAGCGGGGGAGAGTACTGAAGCTTTCTTT
CASRAAAGESTEAFF
>13|NA|NA|TRBJ2-7|TRBV6-1
TGTGCCAGCCGGATAGCCTTCTCCTACGAGCAGTACTTC
CASRIAFSYEQYF
>13|NA|NA|TRBJ1-4|TRBV18
TGTGCCAGCTCACCCTCGGTTGAGGAAAAACTGTTTTTT
CASSPSVEEKLFF
>16|TRBD1|once|TRBJ2-6|TRBV10-2
TGCGCCAGCAGTCCTGGGACAGGGGCTGGGGCCAACGTCCTGACTTTC
CASSPGTGAGANVLTF
>13|NA|NA|TRBJ2-7|TRBV27
TGTGCCAGCAGTTCTGGGCGTGCCTACGAGCAGTACTTC
CASSSGRAYEQYF
>16|NA|NA|TRBJ2-1|TRBV11-2
TGTGCCAGCAGCCCCGAGGACTTAAGCTCCTACAATGAGCAGTTCTTC
CASSPEDLSSYNEQFF
>13|TRBD2|NA|TRBJ2-7|TRBV19
TGTGCCAGTAGTACGAGCGGGAGAGCCGAGCAGTACTTC
CASSTSGRAEQYF
>14|NA|once|TRBJ1-1|TRBV28
TGTGCCAGCAGTCCCGCCAACATGAACACTGAAGCTTTCTTT
CASSPANMNTEAFF
>15|NA|NA|TRBJ2-1|TRBV5-1
TGCGCCAGCAGCTTAGATAGCGTTGGATACAATGAGCAGTTCTTC
CASSLDSVGYNEQFF
>13|NA|few|TRBJ1-5|TRBV11-2
TGTGCCAGCAGCTTAGTTCAGGCCCAGCCCCAGCATTTT
CASSLVQAQPQHF
>11|NA|NA|TRBJ2-5|TRBV10-3
TGTGCCATCAGTGCCTCAGAGACCCAGTACTTC
CAISASETQYF
>14|TRBD1|NA|TRBJ1-5|TRBV5-1
TGCGCCAGCAGCTCGACAGGGGACAATCAGCCCCAGCATTTT
CASSSTGDNQPQHF
>14|NA|NA|TRBJ1-6|TRBV25-1
TGTGCCAGCAGTGAATACAGGGTTAATTCACCCCTCCACTTT
CASSEYRVNSPLHF
>14|TRBD2|many|TRBJ2-1|TRBV5-1
TGCGCCAGCAGCTTCGGACTAGCGGGAGGGCCCCCGTTCTTC
CASSFGLAGGPPFF
>13|NA|NA|TRBJ2-7|TRBV28
TGTGCCAGCAGTTTACTTTTTAGCTACGAGCAGTACTTC
CASSLLFSYEQYF
>15|TRBD2|NA|TRBJ2-3|TRBV11-2
TGTGCCAGCAGCTCTAGCGGGAGATCACTAGATACGCAGTATTTT
CASSSSGRSLDTQYF
>17|NA|once|TRBJ1-4|TRBV11-2
TGTGCCAGCAGCTTAGATCTTCAGATCGGTTTTAATGAAAAACTGTTTTTT
CASSLDLQIGFNEKLFF
>15|TRBD2|once|TRBJ2-7|TRBV13
TGTGCCAGCAGCCCACCGGGGGGAAGTCTAGGCGAGCAGTACTTC
CASSPPGGSLGEQYF
>15|NA|once|TRBJ1-3|TRBV6-6
TGTGCCAGCAGTTACGACGGGGGCCGTAGGAACACCATATATTTT
CASSYDGGRRNTIYF
>13|NA|NA|TRBJ1-5|TRBV19
TGTGCCAGTAGCCGACGGGGATATCAGCCCCAGCATTTT
CASSRRGYQPQHF
>18|TRBD2|NA|TRBJ2-1|TRBV15
TGTGCCACCAGCAGAAAGGGGAGTCAGGGCGGGAGTTACAATGAGCAGTTCTTC
CATSRKGSQGGSYNEQFF
>14|NA|NA|TRBJ2-7|TRBV19
TGTGCCAGTAGTATCTCGGGACATTCCTACGAGCAGTACTTC
CASSISGHSYEQYF
>16|NA|NA|TRBJ1-1|TRBV7-3
TGTGCCAGCAGCCGGCGCGGGGCCCCGGGGAACACTGAAGCTTTCTTT
CASSRRGAPGNTEAFF
>16|NA|NA|TRBJ2-6|TRBV5-1
TGCGCCAGCAGCTTGGACGGCTTCTCTGGGGCCAACGTCCTGACTTTC
CASSLDGFSGANVLTF
>15|TRBD2|NA|TRBJ2-1|TRBV7-8
TGTGCCAGCAGCTCTAGTTCGACTAGCGGGAGGGCCGGGTTCTTC
CASSSSSTSGRAGFF
>13|NA|NA|TRBJ2-7|TRBV6-1
TGTGCCAGCCGGAGGGACGGGATCTACGAGCAGTACTTC
CASRRDGIYEQYF
>13|TRBD1|NA|TRBJ1-2|TRBV5-8
TGTGCCAGCAGCCGGGACAGTAGGTATGAAGGCACCTTC
CASSRDSRYEGTF